This T cell receptor (beta chain) was captured by sequencing in a study of tumor-infiltrating lymphocytes in primary liver carcinoma. Overall study: Male and female patients aged 30 to 69 years made up the cohort.

This CDR3 spans 15 amino acids. Trimming stripped 7 bases from V and 11 bases from J, with 24 bases between. The germline V gene encodes CDR1 LGHNA and CDR2 YNFKEQ. As for this clonotype: Its target is unknown.

The template, about 500 ng total RNA, yielded TCR beta cDNA made with a constant-region primer. What produced the TCR beta libraries was three nested multiplex PCR rounds using slightly modified ARM-PCR. A C-beta reverse primer was combined with TRBV1-TRBV30 forward primers in the first two PCR rounds, and each round had around 11 cycles. One entry per CDR3 protein results from TCRdb running MiXCR on the multiplex PCR reads. This table holds about 190,000 distinct CDR3 sequences, 70% to 90% found once. Regarding the study as a whole: Found in all five tumor regions were only about 7.5-25% of top clones.

Between roughly 20 and 31 mg of unsorted bulk tissue served as the source from which RNA and DNA were co-extracted. This receptor was identified in a man aged 35 to 55 with primary liver carcinoma and hepatitis B virus infection. The source material was tumor tissue from primary liver carcinoma. This chain links TRBV4-2 with TRBJ2-1; D uncertain. CDR3 coding DNA: TGTGCCAGCAACCATGTTAGTTTTTCCGGTAATCAGCAGTTCTTC. Translation gives CASNHVSFSGNQQFF.